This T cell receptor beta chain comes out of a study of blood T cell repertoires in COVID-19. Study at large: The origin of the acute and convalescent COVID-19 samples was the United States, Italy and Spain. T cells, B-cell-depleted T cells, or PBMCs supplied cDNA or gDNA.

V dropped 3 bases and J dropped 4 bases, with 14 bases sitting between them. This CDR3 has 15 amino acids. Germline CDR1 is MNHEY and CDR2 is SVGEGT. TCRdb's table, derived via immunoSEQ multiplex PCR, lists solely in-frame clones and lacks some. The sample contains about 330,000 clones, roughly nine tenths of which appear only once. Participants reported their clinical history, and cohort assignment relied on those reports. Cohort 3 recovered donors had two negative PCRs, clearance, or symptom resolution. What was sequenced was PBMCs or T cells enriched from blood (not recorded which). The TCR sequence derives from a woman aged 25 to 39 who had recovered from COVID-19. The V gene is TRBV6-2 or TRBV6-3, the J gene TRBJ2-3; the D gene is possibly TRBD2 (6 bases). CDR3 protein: CASSYRRVDADTQYF. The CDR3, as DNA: TGTGCCAGCAGTTATCGGAGGGTCGATGCAGATACGCAGTATTTT.